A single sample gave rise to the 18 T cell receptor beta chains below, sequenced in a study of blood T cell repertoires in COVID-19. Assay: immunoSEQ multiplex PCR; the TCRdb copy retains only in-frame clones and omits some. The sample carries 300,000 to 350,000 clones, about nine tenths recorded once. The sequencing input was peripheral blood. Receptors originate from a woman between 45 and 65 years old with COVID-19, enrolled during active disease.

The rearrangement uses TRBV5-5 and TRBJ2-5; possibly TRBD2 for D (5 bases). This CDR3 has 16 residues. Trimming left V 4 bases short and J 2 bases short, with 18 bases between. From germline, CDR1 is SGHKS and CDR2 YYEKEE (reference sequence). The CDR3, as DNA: TGTGCCAGCAGCCGGGGATTGGGCAGCTTGCAAGAGACCCAGTACTTC. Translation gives CASSRGLGSLQETQYF.

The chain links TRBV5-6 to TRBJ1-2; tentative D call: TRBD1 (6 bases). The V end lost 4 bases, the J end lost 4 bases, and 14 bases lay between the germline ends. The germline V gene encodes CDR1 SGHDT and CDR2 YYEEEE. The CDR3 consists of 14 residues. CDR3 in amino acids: CASSLRQVGYGYTF. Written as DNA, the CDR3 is TGTGCCAGCAGCCTACGACAGGTGGGCTATGGCTACACCTTC.

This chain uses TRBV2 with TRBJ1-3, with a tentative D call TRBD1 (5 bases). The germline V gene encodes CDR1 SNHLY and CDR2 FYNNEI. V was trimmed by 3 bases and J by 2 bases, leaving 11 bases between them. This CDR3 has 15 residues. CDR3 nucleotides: TGTGCCAGCAGTGATCCTCAGGGAACTGGAAACACCATATATTTT. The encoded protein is CASSDPQGTGNTIYF.

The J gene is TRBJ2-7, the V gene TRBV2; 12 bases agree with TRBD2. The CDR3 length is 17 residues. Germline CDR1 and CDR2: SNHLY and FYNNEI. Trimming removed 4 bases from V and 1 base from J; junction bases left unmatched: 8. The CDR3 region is CASSAQPLAGGSYEQYF. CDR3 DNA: TGTGCCAGCAGTGCTCAACCCCTAGCGGGAGGGTCCTACGAGCAGTACTTC.

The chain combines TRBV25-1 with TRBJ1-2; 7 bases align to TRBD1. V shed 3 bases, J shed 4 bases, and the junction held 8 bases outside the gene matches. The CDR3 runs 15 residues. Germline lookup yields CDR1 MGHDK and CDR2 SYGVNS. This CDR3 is CASSEPDRSRYGYTF. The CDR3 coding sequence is TGTGCCAGCAGTGAGCCGGACAGGTCCCGCTATGGCTACACCTTC.

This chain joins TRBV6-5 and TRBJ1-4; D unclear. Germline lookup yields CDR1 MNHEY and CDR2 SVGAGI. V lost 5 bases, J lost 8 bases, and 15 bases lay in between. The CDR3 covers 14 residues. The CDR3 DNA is TGTGCCAGCAGTACGGGAGAAGGAGACGAAAAACTGTTTTTT. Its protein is CASSTGEGDEKLFF.

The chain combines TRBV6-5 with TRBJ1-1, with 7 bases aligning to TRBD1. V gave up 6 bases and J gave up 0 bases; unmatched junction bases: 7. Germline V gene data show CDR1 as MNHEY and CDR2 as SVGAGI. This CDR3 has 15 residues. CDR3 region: CASRDPQGMNTEAFF. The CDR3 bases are TGTGCCAGCAGGGACCCACAGGGGATGAACACTGAAGCTTTCTTT.

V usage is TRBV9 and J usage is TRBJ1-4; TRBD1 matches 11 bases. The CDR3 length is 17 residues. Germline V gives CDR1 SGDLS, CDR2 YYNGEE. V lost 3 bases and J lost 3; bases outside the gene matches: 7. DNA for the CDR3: TGTGCCAGCAGCGGCGGGGACAGGGGGGAGCCTAATGAAAAACTGTTTTTT. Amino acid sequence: CASSGGDRGEPNEKLFF.

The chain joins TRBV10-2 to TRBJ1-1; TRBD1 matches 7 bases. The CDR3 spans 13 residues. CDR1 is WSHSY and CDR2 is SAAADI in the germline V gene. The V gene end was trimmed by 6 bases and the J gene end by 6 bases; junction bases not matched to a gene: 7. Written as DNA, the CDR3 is TGCGCCAGCAGAGAGACAGGGAGCCCTGAAGCTTTCTTT. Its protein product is CASRETGSPEAFF.

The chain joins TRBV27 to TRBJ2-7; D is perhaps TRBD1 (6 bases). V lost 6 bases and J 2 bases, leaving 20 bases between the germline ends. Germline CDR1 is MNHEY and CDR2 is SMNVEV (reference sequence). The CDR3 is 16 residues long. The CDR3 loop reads CASSRLGHKGTYEQYF. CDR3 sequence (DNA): TGTGCCAGCAGCAGACTGGGACACAAAGGGACCTACGAGCAGTACTTC.

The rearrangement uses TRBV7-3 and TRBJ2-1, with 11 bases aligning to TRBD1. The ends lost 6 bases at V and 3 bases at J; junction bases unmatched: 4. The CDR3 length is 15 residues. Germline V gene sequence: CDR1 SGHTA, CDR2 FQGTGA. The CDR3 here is CASSRTGGFYNEQFF. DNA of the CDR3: TGTGCCAGCAGTCGGACAGGGGGCTTCTACAATGAGCAGTTCTTC.

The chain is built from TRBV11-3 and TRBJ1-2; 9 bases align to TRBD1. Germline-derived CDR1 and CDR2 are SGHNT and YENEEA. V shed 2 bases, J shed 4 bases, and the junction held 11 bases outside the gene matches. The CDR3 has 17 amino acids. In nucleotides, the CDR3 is TGTGCCAGCAGCTTATTCGGGACAGGGTTCTTCGGCTATGGCTACACCTTC. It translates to CASSLFGTGFFGYGYTF. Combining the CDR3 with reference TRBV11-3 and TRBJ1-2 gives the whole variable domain EAGVVQSPRYKIIEKKQPVAFWCNPISGHNTLYWYLQNLGQGPELLIRYENEEAVDDSQLPKDRFSAERLKGVDSTLKIQPAELGDSAVYLCASSLFGTGFFGYGYTFGSGTRLTVV.

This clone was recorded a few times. The CDR3 is CSVEGGRGSTEAFF. CDR3 DNA sequence: TGCAGCGTTGAGGGTGGGCGAGGGAGCACTGAAGCTTTCTTT. This chain joins TRBV29-1 and TRBJ1-1; D not resolved. V was clipped by 3 bases and J by 4 bases, with 15 bases between them. The CDR3 spans 14 residues. Per the germline V gene, CDR1 is SQVTM and CDR2 is ANQGSEA.

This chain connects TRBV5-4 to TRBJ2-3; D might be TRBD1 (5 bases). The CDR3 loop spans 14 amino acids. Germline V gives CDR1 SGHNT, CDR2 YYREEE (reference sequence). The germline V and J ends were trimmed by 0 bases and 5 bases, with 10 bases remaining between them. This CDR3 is CASSLVGREDTQYF. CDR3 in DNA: TGTGCCAGCAGCTTGGTTGGCAGGGAAGATACGCAGTATTTT.

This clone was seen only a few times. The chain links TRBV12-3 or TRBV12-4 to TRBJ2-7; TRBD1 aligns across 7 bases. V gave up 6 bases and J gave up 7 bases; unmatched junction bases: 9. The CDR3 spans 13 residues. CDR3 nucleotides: TGTGCCAGCAGGATACAGGGGATGGGGGAGCAGTACTTC. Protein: CASRIQGMGEQYF.

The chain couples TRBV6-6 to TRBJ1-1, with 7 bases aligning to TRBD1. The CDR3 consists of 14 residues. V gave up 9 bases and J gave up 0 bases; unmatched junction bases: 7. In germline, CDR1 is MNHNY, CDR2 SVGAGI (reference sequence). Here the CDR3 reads CASSNRGMNTEAFF. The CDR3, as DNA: TGTGCCAGTAGCAACAGGGGCATGAACACTGAAGCTTTCTTT.

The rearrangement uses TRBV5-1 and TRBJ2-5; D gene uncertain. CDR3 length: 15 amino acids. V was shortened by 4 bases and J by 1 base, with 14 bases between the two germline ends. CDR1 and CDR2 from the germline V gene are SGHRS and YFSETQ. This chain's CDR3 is CASSLAYGRQETQYF. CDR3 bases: TGCGCCAGCAGCCTGGCGTACGGTCGCCAAGAGACCCAGTACTTC.

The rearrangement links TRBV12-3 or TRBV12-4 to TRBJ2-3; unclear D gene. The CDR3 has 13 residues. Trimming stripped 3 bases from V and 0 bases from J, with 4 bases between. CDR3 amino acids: CASSFPSTDTQYF. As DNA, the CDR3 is TGTGCCAGCAGTTTTCCTAGCACAGATACGCAGTATTTT.